The present TCR beta chain was sequenced within a study of CD8+CD57+ T cells in acquired aplastic anemia. In the study overall: Quantities of DNA derived from sorted CD4+ and CD8+ cells averaged 3.2 ug.

Points from the study as a whole: Patients shared under 30 CD8+ CDR3 sequences with controls.

Trimming removed 4 bases at V and 6 bases at J, with 19 bases between. The CDR3 loop spans 16 amino acids. Germline values: CDR1 SGDLS, CDR2 YYNGEE. The authors sequenced patients whose flow cytometry had shown CD8+CD57+ cell expansion. There was no therapy given to any patient before the blood sampling took place. Turning to this clonotype: Its antigen remains unidentified.

Using genomic DNA as the template, TCR beta VDJ and CDR3 profiling was carried out. TCRdb processed the reads anew with MiXCR; each CDR3 protein has one entry. The sample contains under 350,000 distinct CDR3 sequences, about three fifths of which appear only once. The chain uses TRBV9 and TRBJ2-2; D possibly uses TRBD1 or TRBD2 (5 bases each). This clonotype originated in a human donor with aplastic anemia. Sequencing input: sorted CD4+, CD8+, or CD8+CD57+ T cells (not recorded which) from PBMCs. The CDR3 region is CASSFDPGTKAGELFF. CDR3 nucleotides: TGTGCCAGCAGCTTTGACCCAGGGACGAAGGCCGGGGAGCTGTTTTTT.